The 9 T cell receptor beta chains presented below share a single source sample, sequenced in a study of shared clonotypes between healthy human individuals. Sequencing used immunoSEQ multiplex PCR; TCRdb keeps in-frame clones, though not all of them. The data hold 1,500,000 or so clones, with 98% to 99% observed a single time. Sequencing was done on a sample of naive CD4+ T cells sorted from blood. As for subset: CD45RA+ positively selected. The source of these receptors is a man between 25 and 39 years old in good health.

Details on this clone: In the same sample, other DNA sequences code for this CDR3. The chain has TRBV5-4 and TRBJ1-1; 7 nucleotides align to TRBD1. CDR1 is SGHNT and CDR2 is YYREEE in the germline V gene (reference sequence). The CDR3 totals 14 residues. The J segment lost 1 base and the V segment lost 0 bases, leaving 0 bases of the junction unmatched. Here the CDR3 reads CASSLAGGNTEAFF. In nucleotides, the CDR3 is TGTGCCAGCAGCTTGGCAGGGGGGAACACTGAAGCTTTCTTT.

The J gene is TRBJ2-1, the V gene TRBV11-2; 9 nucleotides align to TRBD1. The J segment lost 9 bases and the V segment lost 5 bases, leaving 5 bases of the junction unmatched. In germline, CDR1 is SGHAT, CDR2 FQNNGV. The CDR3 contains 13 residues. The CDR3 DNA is TGTGCCAGCAGCCGGGACAGGGTCAGTGAGCAGTTCTTC. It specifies CASSRDRVSEQFF.

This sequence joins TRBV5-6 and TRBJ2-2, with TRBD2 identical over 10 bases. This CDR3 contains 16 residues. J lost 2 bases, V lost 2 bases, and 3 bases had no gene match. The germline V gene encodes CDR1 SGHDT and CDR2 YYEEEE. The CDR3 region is CASSFGLAVNTGELFF. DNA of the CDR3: TGTGCCAGCAGCTTCGGACTAGCGGTAAACACCGGGGAGCTGTTTTTT.

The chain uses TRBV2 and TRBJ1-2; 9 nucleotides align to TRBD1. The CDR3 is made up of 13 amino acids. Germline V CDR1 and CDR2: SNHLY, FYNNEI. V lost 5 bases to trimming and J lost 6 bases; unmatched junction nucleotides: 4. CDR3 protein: CASSPDRGDGYTF. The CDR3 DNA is TGTGCCAGCAGTCCCGACAGGGGGGATGGCTACACCTTC.

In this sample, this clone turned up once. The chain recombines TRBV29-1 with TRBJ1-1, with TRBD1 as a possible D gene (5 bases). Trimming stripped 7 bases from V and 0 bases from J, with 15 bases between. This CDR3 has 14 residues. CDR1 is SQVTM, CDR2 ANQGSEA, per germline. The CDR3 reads CSARAGTMNTEAFF. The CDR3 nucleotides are TGCAGCGCCCGCGCAGGGACGATGAACACTGAAGCTTTCTTT.

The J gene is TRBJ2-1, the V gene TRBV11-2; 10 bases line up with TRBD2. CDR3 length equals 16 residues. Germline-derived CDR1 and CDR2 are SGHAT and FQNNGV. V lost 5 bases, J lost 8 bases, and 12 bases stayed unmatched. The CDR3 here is CASSGEASGSLHEQFF. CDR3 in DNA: TGTGCCAGCAGCGGAGAGGCTAGCGGGAGTTTACATGAGCAGTTCTTC.

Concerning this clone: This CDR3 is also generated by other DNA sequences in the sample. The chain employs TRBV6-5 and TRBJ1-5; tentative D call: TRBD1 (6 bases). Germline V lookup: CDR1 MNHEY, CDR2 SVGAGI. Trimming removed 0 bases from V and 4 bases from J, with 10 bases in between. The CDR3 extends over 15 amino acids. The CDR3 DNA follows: TGTGCCAGCAGTTACTCTCGGGACAAGAATCAGCCCCAGCATTTT. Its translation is CASSYSRDKNQPQHF.

Written as DNA, the CDR3 is TGTGCCAGCAGCCCAAGGGGGACGGCGAACACTGAAGCTTTCTTT. It codes for CASSPRGTANTEAFF. The rearrangement links TRBV7-3 to TRBJ1-1, with D possibly TRBD1 on 6 matching bases. The CDR3 is made up of 15 amino acids. CDR1 and CDR2 from the germline V gene are SGHTA and FQGTGA. The V end was cut by 5 bases, the J end by 1 base, with 14 bases between.

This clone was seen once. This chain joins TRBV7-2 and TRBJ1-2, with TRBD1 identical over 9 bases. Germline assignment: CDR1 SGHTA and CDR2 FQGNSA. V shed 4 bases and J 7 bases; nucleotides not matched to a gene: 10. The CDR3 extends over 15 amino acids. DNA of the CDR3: TGTGCCAGCAGCTATAACCCGGGACAGGGATTTGGCTACACCTTC. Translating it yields CASSYNPGQGFGYTF.